This TCR beta chain is from a study of cytomegalovirus exposure and HLA in healthy donors. The PCR was carried out with 60 Vbeta primers and 13 Jbeta primers. Profiled with immunoSEQ multiplex PCR; TCRdb holds only in-frame clones, not every one. The sample shows 150,000 or so clones, around 80% of them seen only once. Details on this clone: The antigen is not known.

Findings and limits, study-wide: Rates of TCR association differed by HLA locus in a later analysis, with DRB1 highest and HLA-C lowest.

Material: PBMCs. This clonotype was sampled from a female donor in good health and CMV-seronegative.

CDR3 DNA sequence: TGTGCCAGCACTCGGACAGGGGGACACTATGGCTACACCTTC. Translation gives CASTRTGGHYGYTF. V usage is TRBV28 and J usage is TRBJ1-2; TRBD1 agrees at 10 bases. The length of the CDR3 is 14 residues. Losses at the gene ends were 7 bases for V and 3 bases for J; bases not matched to a gene: 5. CDR1 and CDR2 (germline): MDHEN, SYDVKM.